The next 24 T cell receptor beta chains were all read from a single sample in a study of cytomegalovirus exposure and HLA in healthy donors. Both 60 Vbeta primers and 13 Jbeta primers went into the PCR. Repertoires were generated with immunoSEQ multiplex PCR, while TCRdb's copy carries only in-frame clones and drops some. This table holds around 150,000 clones, approximately 80% found once. Sequencing used PBMCs. These receptors were obtained from a man between 18 and 29 years old in good health and CMV-seropositive.

J is TRBJ2-6 and V is TRBV19; D is uncertain. The germline V gene has CDR1 LNHDA and CDR2 SQIVND (reference sequence). CDR3 length: 19 amino acids. V was pared by 3 bases and J by 3 bases, with 21 bases between. The CDR3 bases are TGTGCCAGTAGTATCCCCATCCGGGTAGGAGCTGGTGGGGCCAACGTCCTGACTTTC. Amino acids: CASSIPIRVGAGGANVLTF.

The chain joins TRBV5-8 to TRBJ2-2; TRBD1 is a possible D gene (5 bases). The CDR3 has 15 residues. Germline values: CDR1 SGHTS, CDR2 YDEGEE. V shed 5 bases and J shed 0 bases, with 11 bases lying between them. CDR3 DNA: TGTGCCAGCAGAATCAGGGAACCGAACACCGGGGAGCTGTTTTTT. It translates to CASRIREPNTGELFF.

The chain combines TRBV6-5 with TRBJ2-7; 8 bases map to TRBD1. CDR3 length: 16 amino acids. V lost 0 bases and J lost 3; bases outside the gene matches: 7. Germline CDR1 and CDR2: MNHEY and SVGAGI. Written as DNA, the CDR3 is TGTGCCAGCAGTTACTCTGCTCTAGACAGGGGCTACGAGCAGTACTTC. Translation: CASSYSALDRGYEQYF.

The V call is TRBV10-3, the J call TRBJ2-1; 12 nucleotides match TRBD1. Germline lookup yields CDR1 ENHRY and CDR2 SYGVKD. Trimming at V came to 6 bases and at J to 9 bases, leaving 9 bases not matched to a gene. This CDR3 contains 15 residues. CDR3 loop: CAISNPGQGASEQFF. As DNA, the CDR3 is TGTGCCATCAGCAATCCGGGACAGGGGGCAAGTGAGCAGTTCTTC.

The chain uses TRBV5-6 and TRBJ1-4; 7 positions agree with TRBD1. V lost 4 bases to trimming and J lost 3 bases; unmatched junction nucleotides: 3. Germline loops: CDR1 SGHDT, CDR2 YYEEEE. This CDR3 region has 14 residues. CDR3 nucleotides: TGTGCCAGCAGCGACGGGACAGCTAATGAAAAACTGTTTTTT. Its translation is CASSDGTANEKLFF. Drawing the rest from reference TRBV5-6 and TRBJ1-4, the complete variable domain is DAGVTQSPTHLIKTRGQQVTLRCSPKSGHDTVSWYQQALGQGPQFIFQYYEEEERQRGNFPDRFSGHQFPNYSSELNVNALLLGDSALYLCASSDGTANEKLFFGSGTQLSVL.

J is TRBJ1-5 and V is TRBV19, with TRBD1 matching 9 bases. Germline V gene lookup returns CDR1 LNHDA and CDR2 SQIVND (reference sequence). Losses at the gene ends were 9 bases for V and 2 bases for J; bases not matched to a gene: 17. The CDR3 runs to 18 residues. CDR3 sequence reads: CASKNRDREVVGNQPQHF. The CDR3 DNA follows: TGTGCCAGCAAGAACCGGGACAGGGAAGTTGTTGGCAATCAGCCCCAGCATTTT.

The chain recombines TRBV5-4 with TRBJ2-1; 7 bases map to TRBD2. The CDR3 sequence is 15 residues long. V shed 3 bases, J shed 3 bases, and the junction held 6 bases outside the gene matches. The V gene's germline CDR1 is SGHNT and CDR2 YYREEE (reference sequence). The CDR3 nucleotides read TGTGCCAGCAGCTCCGGGGGGACCTACTACAATGAGCAGTTCTTC. This gives the protein CASSSGGTYYNEQFF.

The chain links TRBV27 to TRBJ2-7; TRBD1 matches 9 bases. CDR1 is MNHEY and CDR2 is SMNVEV in the germline V gene (reference sequence). V trimming: 3 bases; J trimming: 5 bases; junction bases outside the gene matches: 5. The length of the CDR3 is 14 residues. The CDR3 bases are TGTGCCAGCAGTTTTACAGGGGGCATCAACGAGCAGTACTTC. Amino acid sequence: CASSFTGGINEQYF.

The rearrangement uses TRBV29-1 and TRBJ2-7, with a tentative D call TRBD2 (6 bases). The germline V gene has CDR1 SQVTM and CDR2 ANQGSEA. V lost 7 bases and J lost 3, with 13 bases in between. The CDR3 extends over 12 amino acids. The CDR3 spells CSGRSGDYEQYF. CDR3 sequence (DNA): TGCAGCGGCCGGTCGGGGGACTACGAGCAGTACTTC.

This chain uses TRBV7-6 with TRBJ2-5; the match to TRBD2 covers 10 bases. Germline V gene data show CDR1 as SGHVS and CDR2 as FNYEAQ. The CDR3 runs to 16 residues. The V gene end was trimmed by 5 bases and the J gene end by 4 bases; junction bases not matched to a gene: 10. For the CDR3, the DNA is TGTGCCAGCAGCCTCCTAGCGGGGGCTTTTGTAGAGACCCAGTACTTC. Translated, it gives CASSLLAGAFVETQYF.

V is TRBV6-4 and J is TRBJ1-1, with D hard to call. V was pared by 5 bases and J by 1 base, with 8 bases between. The CDR3 length is 13 residues. CDR1 is MRHNA and CDR2 is SNTAGT in the germline V gene. The CDR3 sequence is CASSLAGNTEAFF. DNA of the CDR3: TGTGCCAGCAGTTTGGCGGGGAACACTGAAGCTTTCTTT.

The rearrangement joins TRBV19 to TRBJ1-3; perhaps TRBD1 as D (5 bases). From germline, CDR1 is LNHDA and CDR2 SQIVND (reference sequence). Trimming shortened V by 5 bases and J by 0 bases, and 11 bases separated the two germline ends. There are 15 residues in the CDR3. Here the CDR3 DNA reads TGTGCCAGTAGTCCGACAGACCACTCTGGAAACACCATATATTTT. Translating it yields CASSPTDHSGNTIYF. The entire variable domain, with the rest obtained from reference TRBV19 and TRBJ1-3, is as follows: DGGITQSPKYLFRKEGQNVTLSCEQNLNHDAMYWYRQDPGQGLRLIYYSQIVNDFQKGDIAEGYSVSREKKESFPLTVTSAQKNPTAFYLCASSPTDHSGNTIYFGEGSWLTVV.

This clone has more than one count but fewer than ten. In the same sample, other DNA sequences code for this CDR3. This rearrangement joins TRBV19 to TRBJ1-4, with TRBD1 matching 7 bases. Germline V gene lookup returns CDR1 LNHDA and CDR2 SQIVND (reference sequence). V lost 10 bases and J lost 8; bases outside the gene matches: 10. This CDR3 spans 13 amino acids. CDR3 residues: CATIDRAAEKLFF. CDR3 coding DNA: TGTGCCACCATAGACAGGGCGGCGGAAAAACTGTTTTTT.

The J gene is TRBJ2-1, the V gene TRBV14, with 9 bases fitting TRBD2. V trimming: 4 bases; J trimming: 7 bases; junction bases outside the gene matches: 11. Germline CDR1 SGHDN, CDR2 FVKESK. This CDR3 region has 16 residues. The CDR3 DNA reads as TGTGCCAGCAGCCTGTTGGGGCGGGAGGGCCTTAATGAGCAGTTCTTC. It yields the protein CASSLLGREGLNEQFF.

V usage is TRBV11-2 and J usage is TRBJ2-7; the match to TRBD1 covers 7 bases. CDR3 size: 15 residues. V was clipped by 4 bases and J by 4 bases; unmatched bases: 10. In germline, CDR1 is SGHAT, CDR2 FQNNGV. CDR3 DNA: TGTGCCAGCAGCTCCCGGGACAGAGGTGTATACGAGCAGTACTTC. It is translated as CASSSRDRGVYEQYF. Filled out from reference TRBV11-2 and TRBJ2-7, the complete variable domain reads EAGVAQSPRYKIIEKRQSVAFWCNPISGHATLYWYQQILGQGPKLLIQFQNNGVVDDSQLPKDRFSAERLKGVDSTLKIQPAKLEDSAVYLCASSSRDRGVYEQYFGPGTRLTVT.

As for this clone: At one of its ends the junction is not consistent with the germline gene, which may arise from a read error. This sample also contains other DNA sequences that code for the same CDR3. V and J are TRBV27 and TRBJ1-5, with D unresolved. CDR3 length equals 14 residues. CDR1 MNHEY and CDR2 SMNVEV come from the germline V gene (reference sequence). Here the CDR3 reads CASSSSSLNQPQHF. CDR3 in DNA: TGCGCCAGCAGTTCAAGTAGCCTGAATCAGCCCCAGCATTTT.

V and J are TRBV5-6 and TRBJ2-7, with D possibly being TRBD2 (6 bases). Trimming shortened V by 4 bases and J by 7 bases, and 15 bases separated the two germline ends. The CDR3 has 13 amino acids. Germline assignment: CDR1 SGHDT and CDR2 YYEEEE. DNA for the CDR3: TGTGCCAGCAGCACCGGGGCTGGGGGGGAGCAGTACTTC. Its protein is CASSTGAGGEQYF.

The chain employs TRBV20-1 and TRBJ1-1; D may be TRBD1 (6 bases). There are 11 residues in the CDR3. Looked up from germline, CDR1 is DFQATT and CDR2 is SNEGSKA (reference sequence). The CDR3 nucleotides are TGCAGGGTACAGGGAAGGTCTGAAGCTTTCTTT. This gives the protein CRVQGRSEAFF.

This chain connects TRBV10-3 to TRBJ1-4; 9 nucleotides line up with TRBD1. The germline gives CDR1 ENHRY, CDR2 SYGVKD. The CDR3 loop spans 17 amino acids. V trimming: 3 bases; J trimming: 8 bases; junction bases outside the gene matches: 13. CDR3 sequence (DNA): TGTGCCATCAGTGATCCCCCCTCAGGAGGACAGGGGGAAAAACTGTTTTTT. Its protein product is CAISDPPSGGQGEKLFF.

The V gene is TRBV6-5, the J gene TRBJ2-7, with 9 bases matching TRBD2. The CDR3 sequence is 15 residues long. Looked up from germline, CDR1 is MNHEY and CDR2 is SVGAGI. The V segment lost 0 bases and the J segment 3 bases; nucleotides outside the gene matches: 3. This CDR3 reads CASSYSLAGLYEQYF. CDR3 nucleotide sequence: TGTGCCAGCAGTTACTCTCTAGCGGGGCTCTACGAGCAGTACTTC.

The rearrangement uses TRBV4-2 and TRBJ2-1; 9 positions agree with TRBD1. The CDR3 sequence is 14 residues long. CDR1 and CDR2 from the germline V gene are LGHNA and YNFKEQ. V lost 8 bases to trimming and J lost 1 base; unmatched junction nucleotides: 3. The CDR3 sequence is CASRGQGSYNEQFF. The CDR3 DNA reads as TGTGCCAGCCGAGGACAGGGGTCCTACAATGAGCAGTTCTTC.

The chain employs TRBV15 and TRBJ1-3; D remains ambiguous. Germline V lookup: CDR1 LNHNV, CDR2 YYDKDF (reference sequence). This CDR3 has 11 residues. V was trimmed by 6 bases and J by 8 bases, leaving 8 bases between them. The CDR3 coding sequence is TGTGCCACCAGTTACGAGGACACCATATATTTT. This encodes CATSYEDTIYF.

CDR3 residues: CASRGNEKLFF. The CDR3 bases are TGTGCCAGTAGGGGCAATGAAAAACTGTTTTTT. The chain joins TRBV19 to TRBJ1-4, with D unclear. The CDR3 length is 11 residues. Germline CDR1 is LNHDA and CDR2 is SQIVND (reference sequence). V lost 6 bases to trimming and J lost 5 bases, with 4 bases between them.

This rearrangement joins TRBV30 to TRBJ2-3; 7 bases fit TRBD1. CDR1 is GTSNPN and CDR2 is SVGIG in the germline V gene (reference sequence). The CDR3 sequence is 11 residues long. The V segment lost 7 bases and the J segment 6 bases; nucleotides outside the gene matches: 4. CDR3 DNA sequence: TGTGCCTTCAACAGGGGTGATACGCAGTATTTT. Protein product: CAFNRGDTQYF.